These 27 T cell receptor beta chains share one sample of origin, sequenced in a study of identical twins. TCRdb processed the 5' RACE reads anew with MiXCR; each CDR3 protein has one entry. Among about 520,000 distinct CDR3 sequences, roughly a fifth were seen once, and the ten largest hold 0.75% to 0.95%. These same data were also listed under a study on T cells expressing NK-cell markers.

Sequencing used CD4+ T cells sorted from blood. The receptors originated from a woman between 18 and 29 years old in good health.

This clonotype has at least ten counts. The CDR3 sequence is CSASAETQYF. The CDR3, as DNA: TGCAGTGCTAGTGCGGAGACCCAGTACTTC. The chain couples TRBV20-1 to TRBJ2-5; D is ambiguous. V gave up 3 bases and J gave up 5 bases, with 4 bases separating them. Germline V lookup: CDR1 DFQATT, CDR2 SNEGSKA (reference sequence). CDR3 length: 10 residues.

This chain connects TRBV7-9 to TRBJ2-2; unclear D gene. Germline V lookup: CDR1 SEHNR, CDR2 FQNEAQ (reference sequence). This CDR3 spans 15 amino acids. Trimming shortened V by 5 bases and J by 0 bases, and 10 bases separated the two germline ends. This CDR3 reads CASSVGPTNTGELFF. The CDR3 bases are TGTGCCAGCAGCGTCGGACCAACGAACACCGGGGAGCTGTTTTTT.

V usage is TRBV6-1 and J usage is TRBJ1-1; a possible D gene is TRBD1 (5 bases). The germline V gene encodes CDR1 MNHNS and CDR2 SASEGT. The CDR3 consists of 14 residues. V lost 5 bases, J lost 5 bases, and 15 bases lay in between. The CDR3 sequence: CASSPPGGRTEAFF. CDR3 DNA: TGTGCCAGCAGTCCTCCGGGGGGAAGGACTGAAGCTTTCTTT.

J is TRBJ1-6 and V is TRBV12-3 or TRBV12-4, with TRBD1 identical over 11 bases. V shed 6 bases and J 10 bases; nucleotides not matched to a gene: 8. The CDR3 runs to 15 residues. CDR3 in DNA: TGTGCCAGCAGCCCCGGGACAGGGGGAAGCTCACCCCTCCACTTT. This gives the protein CASSPGTGGSSPLHF.

This clonotype has just a few counts. The chain is built from TRBV20-1 and TRBJ1-6, with unresolved D. Germline V gene sequence: CDR1 DFQATT, CDR2 SNEGSKA (reference sequence). This CDR3 contains 15 residues. V lost 1 base, J lost 1 base, and 8 bases lay in between. CDR3: CSARGRGSYNSPLHF. The CDR3 bases are TGCAGTGCTAGAGGAAGAGGATCCTATAATTCACCCCTCCACTTT.

In this sample, this clonotype turned up a few times. The V and J genes are TRBV7-9 and TRBJ1-1, with a tentative D call TRBD1 (6 bases). The CDR3 contains 16 residues. Trimming stripped 1 base from V and 1 base from J, with 13 bases between. Germline V CDR1 and CDR2: SEHNR, FQNEAQ (reference sequence). The CDR3 DNA reads as TGTGCCAGCAGCTTAGTTTGGGGCAGGGGGAACACTGAAGCTTTCTTT. This sequence encodes CASSLVWGRGNTEAFF.

The V call is TRBV12-3 or TRBV12-4, the J call TRBJ1-1; D is uncertain. V was trimmed by 3 bases and J by 6 bases, leaving 11 bases between them. This CDR3 region has 13 residues. Written as DNA, the CDR3 is TGTGCCAGCAGTTTTAAGGGTTCCCCTGAAGCTTTCTTT. This codes for CASSFKGSPEAFF.

This clonotype was observed a handful of times. The junction departs from germline at one end; a sequencing error may be responsible. The chain joins TRBV4-3 to TRBJ2-3; 10 positions match TRBD2. This CDR3 has 14 amino acids. Germline CDR1 and CDR2: LGHNA and YSLEER. The CDR3 sequence: CASSQDLSSGRWNF. In DNA form, the CDR3 reads TGCGCCAGCAGCCAAGATCTGTCTAGCGGGAGATGGAATTTT.

This clonotype was found many times. The chain employs TRBV12-3 or TRBV12-4 and TRBJ2-1; perhaps TRBD2 as D (7 bases). This CDR3 has 15 amino acids. Trimming took 6 bases from V and 7 from J, leaving 19 bases between them. CDR3 coding DNA: TGTGCCAGCAGCCCCCTCAGGGGAGGGAATAATGAGCAGTTCTTC. It translates to CASSPLRGGNNEQFF.

This clonotype was recorded at least ten times. The V gene is TRBV12-3 or TRBV12-4, the J gene TRBJ2-1, with D maybe TRBD2 (5 bases). The V end lost 0 bases, the J end lost 5 bases, and 8 bases lay between the germline ends. This CDR3 contains 14 residues. This CDR3 reads CASSLAGEDNEQFF. CDR3 nucleotide sequence: TGTGCCAGCAGTTTAGCGGGAGAGGACAATGAGCAGTTCTTC.

This clonotype was seen a handful of times. The chain has TRBV27 and TRBJ1-1; D call uncertain. V dropped 6 bases and J dropped 9 bases, with 11 bases sitting between them. This CDR3 is built from 11 residues. CDR1 is MNHEY and CDR2 is SMNVEV in the germline V gene (reference sequence). The CDR3, as DNA: TGTGCCAGCAGGTTGGAGGGCCAAGCTTTCTTT. As protein: CASRLEGQAFF.

This clonotype was picked up many times. The chain has TRBV12-3 or TRBV12-4 and TRBJ1-2; D is unresolved. The CDR3 extends over 11 amino acids. The V gene lost 1 base and the J gene lost 12 bases, with 9 bases spanning the gap. The CDR3 DNA follows: TGTGCCAGCAGTTTAGGGGAAACACACACCTTC. Translation gives CASSLGETHTF.

This clonotype has just a few counts. The chain is built from TRBV6-1 and TRBJ1-2; 7 bases align to TRBD1. The CDR3 runs to 15 residues. Germline lookup yields CDR1 MNHNS and CDR2 SASEGT. J lost 5 bases, V lost 1 base, and 7 bases had no gene match. The CDR3 sequence is CASSEERGRQYGYTF. CDR3 bases: TGTGCCAGCAGTGAAGAGAGGGGGCGCCAATATGGCTACACCTTC.

This rearrangement joins TRBV12-3 or TRBV12-4 to TRBJ1-2; 7 bases fit TRBD1. The V and J ends lost 7 bases and 6 bases, in that order; junction bases with no gene match: 8. The CDR3 contains 13 residues. Here the CDR3 reads CASNRQGRDGYTF. The DNA of the CDR3 is TGTGCCAGCAACCGACAGGGCCGGGATGGCTACACCTTC.

The chain employs TRBV6-5 and TRBJ2-5, with 11 nucleotides matching TRBD2. Looked up from germline, CDR1 is MNHEY and CDR2 is SVGAGI. The length of the CDR3 is 16 residues. The ends lost 2 bases at V and 5 bases at J; junction bases unmatched: 7. CDR3 nucleotide sequence: TGTGCCAGCAGTTACGCAACTAGCGGGAGCTGGGAGACCCAGTACTTC. This sequence encodes CASSYATSGSWETQYF.

This clonotype has only a few counts. CDR3 sequence (DNA): TGTGCCAGCACCCTAATCCCCCTAAATTCACCCCTCCACTTT. Its protein product is CASTLIPLNSPLHF. V usage is TRBV7-2 and J usage is TRBJ1-6; D uncertain. Trimming stripped 7 bases from V and 7 bases from J, with 14 bases between. Germline loops: CDR1 SGHTA, CDR2 FQGNSA. This CDR3 is 14 amino acids long. Together with reference TRBV7-2 and TRBJ1-6, the CDR3 gives the full variable domain: GAGVSQSPSNKVTEKGKDVELRCDPISGHTALYWYRQSLGQGLEFLIYFQGNSAPDKSGLPSDRFSAERTGGSVSTLTIQRTQQEDSAVYLCASTLIPLNSPLHFGNGTRLTVT.

V gene TRBV20-1 combines with J gene TRBJ2-7, with D possibly being TRBD1 or TRBD2 (5 bases each). Looked up from germline, CDR1 is DFQATT and CDR2 is SNEGSKA (reference sequence). The CDR3 sequence is 15 residues long. V was pared by 6 bases and J by 2 bases, with 20 bases between. DNA of the CDR3: TGCAGTGCAGTTAACAACCGGGACGGACCCTACGAGCAGTACTTC. Translated: CSAVNNRDGPYEQYF.

The chain couples TRBV9 to TRBJ2-2; no clear D. Trimming left V 1 base short and J 4 bases short, with 11 bases between. The CDR3 sequence is 15 residues long. Germline V gives CDR1 SGDLS, CDR2 YYNGEE. The DNA of the CDR3 is TGTGCCAGCAGCGTAAGTGGGTTGGCCACCGGGGAGCTGTTTTTT. Its translation: CASSVSGLATGELFF.

This chain joins TRBV12-3 or TRBV12-4 and TRBJ1-1, with a tentative D call TRBD1 (5 bases). Trimming removed 7 bases from V and 4 bases from J, with 10 bases in between. This CDR3 is built from 12 residues. Written as DNA, the CDR3 is TGTGCCAGCACCCTCCAGGGCACTGAAGCTTTCTTT. Translated, it gives CASTLQGTEAFF.

In its sample, this clonotype ranks as medium-sized. The chain joins TRBV20-1 to TRBJ1-5, with D possibly TRBD1 on 6 matching bases. The CDR3 is 14 amino acids. Germline V gives CDR1 DFQATT, CDR2 SNEGSKA (reference sequence). V shed 4 bases and J shed 2 bases, with 12 bases lying between them. CDR3 nucleotide sequence: TGCAGTGCTATACAGGGTTCCCGCAATCAGCCCCAGCATTTT. Translation gives CSAIQGSRNQPQHF.

This clonotype has a count of ten or more. This chain uses TRBV5-1 with TRBJ2-3; TRBD2 aligns across 8 bases. The J call may be incorrect, as the DNA end agrees better with TRBJ2-5. CDR3 length: 14 amino acids. CDR1 is SGHRS, CDR2 YFSETQ, per germline. For the CDR3, the DNA is TGCGCCAGCAGCCTAGGACTAGCCGCGGATACCCAGTACTTC. It translates to CASSLGLAADTQYF.

CDR3 in amino acids: CASLRVQETQYF. Here the CDR3 DNA reads TGTGCCAGCCTAAGGGTCCAAGAGACCCAGTACTTC. The chain is built from TRBV27 and TRBJ2-5; no firm D call. The CDR3 loop spans 12 amino acids. Germline loops: CDR1 MNHEY, CDR2 SMNVEV (reference sequence). V shed 8 bases and J shed 1 base, with 8 bases lying between them.

The sample holds a few counts of this clonotype. This rearrangement joins TRBV4-2 to TRBJ2-1; D gene unclear. With 4 bases removed from V and 1 base from J, the gap between germline ends came to 17 bases. CDR3 size: 17 residues. The germline gives CDR1 LGHNA, CDR2 YNFKEQ. In DNA, the CDR3 is TGTGCCAGCAGCCCCGTACGGGCGGACCCGTCCTACAATGAGCAGTTCTTC. Protein product: CASSPVRADPSYNEQFF.

This clonotype occurred a few times. The chain has TRBV19 and TRBJ1-1; D might be TRBD1 (5 bases). Germline lookup yields CDR1 LNHDA and CDR2 SQIVND (reference sequence). The V and J ends lost 6 bases and 0 bases respectively, with 14 bases between them. The CDR3 is 15 amino acids. Here the CDR3 DNA reads TGTGCCAGTAGCGGATGGGGACGTTTGAACACTGAAGCTTTCTTT. It codes for CASSGWGRLNTEAFF.

Ten or more counts support this clonotype. The rearrangement links TRBV29-1 to TRBJ2-5, with D uncertain. Germline V gene lookup returns CDR1 SQVTM and CDR2 ANQGSEA. The CDR3 loop spans 14 amino acids. V lost 2 bases, J lost 7 bases, and 17 bases lay in between. CDR3 DNA sequence: TGCAGCGTTGAAAAAGGGCAGGCCTCGGGGACCCAGTACTTC. Translated, it gives CSVEKGQASGTQYF.

This CDR3 is CASSVDWGHGYTF. CDR3 in DNA: TGTGCCAGCAGCGTAGATTGGGGCCATGGCTACACCTTC. This rearrangement joins TRBV9 to TRBJ1-2; D is possibly TRBD1 (5 bases). The V and J ends lost 0 bases and 6 bases respectively, with 9 bases between them. Germline CDR1 reads SGDLS; CDR2 reads YYNGEE. This CDR3 contains 13 residues.

This clonotype was counted ten times or more. The genes are TRBV5-6 and TRBJ2-2; tentatively, D is TRBD2 (6 bases). The V end was cut by 2 bases, the J end by 5 bases, with 13 bases between. CDR3 size: 15 residues. Germline V gene data show CDR1 as SGHDT and CDR2 as YYEEEE. Here the CDR3 reads CASSFMQGGTGELFF. CDR3 bases: TGTGCCAGCAGCTTCATGCAGGGAGGAACCGGGGAGCTGTTTTTT.